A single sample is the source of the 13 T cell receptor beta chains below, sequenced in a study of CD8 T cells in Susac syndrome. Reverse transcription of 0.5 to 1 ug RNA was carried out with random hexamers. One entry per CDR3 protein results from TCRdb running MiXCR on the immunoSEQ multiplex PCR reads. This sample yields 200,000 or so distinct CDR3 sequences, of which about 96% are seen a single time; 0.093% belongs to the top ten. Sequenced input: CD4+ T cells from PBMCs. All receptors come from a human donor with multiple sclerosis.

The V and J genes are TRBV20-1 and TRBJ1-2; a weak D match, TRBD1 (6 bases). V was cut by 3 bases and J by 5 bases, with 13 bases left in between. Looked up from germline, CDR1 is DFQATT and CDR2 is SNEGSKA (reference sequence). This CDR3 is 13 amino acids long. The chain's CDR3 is CSASSDRAYGYTF. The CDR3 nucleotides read TGCAGTGCTAGTTCGGACAGAGCGTATGGCTACACCTTC.

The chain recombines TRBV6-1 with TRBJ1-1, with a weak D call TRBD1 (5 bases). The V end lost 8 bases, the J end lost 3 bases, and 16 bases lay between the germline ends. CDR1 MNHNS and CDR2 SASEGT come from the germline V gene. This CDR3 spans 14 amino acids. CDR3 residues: CASPAAREDTEAFF. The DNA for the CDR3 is TGTGCCAGCCCCGCAGCCAGGGAAGACACTGAAGCTTTCTTT.

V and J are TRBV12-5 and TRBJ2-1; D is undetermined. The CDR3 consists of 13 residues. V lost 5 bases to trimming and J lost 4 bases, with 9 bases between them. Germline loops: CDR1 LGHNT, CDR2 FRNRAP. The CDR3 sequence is CASGIASYNEQFF. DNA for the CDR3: TGTGCTAGTGGTATCGCAAGTTACAATGAGCAGTTCTTC.

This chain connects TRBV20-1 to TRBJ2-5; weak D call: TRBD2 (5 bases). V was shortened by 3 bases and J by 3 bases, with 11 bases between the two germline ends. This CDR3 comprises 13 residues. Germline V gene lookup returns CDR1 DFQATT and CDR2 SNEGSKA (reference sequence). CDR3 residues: CSARRAAKETQYF. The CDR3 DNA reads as TGCAGTGCTAGGAGGGCAGCAAAAGAGACCCAGTACTTC.

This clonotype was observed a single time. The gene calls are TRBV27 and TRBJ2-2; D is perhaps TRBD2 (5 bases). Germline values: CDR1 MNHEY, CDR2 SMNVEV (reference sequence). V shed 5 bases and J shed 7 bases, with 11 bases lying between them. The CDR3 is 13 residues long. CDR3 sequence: CASSERGNGELFF. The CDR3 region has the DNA TGTGCCAGCAGTGAGAGAGGGAACGGGGAGCTGTTTTTT.

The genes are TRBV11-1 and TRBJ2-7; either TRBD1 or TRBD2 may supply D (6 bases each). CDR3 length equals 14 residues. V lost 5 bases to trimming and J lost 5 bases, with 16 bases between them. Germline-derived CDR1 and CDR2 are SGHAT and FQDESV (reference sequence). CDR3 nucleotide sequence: TGTGCCAGCAGCACAGGGACTCGGCGCCACGAGCAGTACTTC. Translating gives CASSTGTRRHEQYF. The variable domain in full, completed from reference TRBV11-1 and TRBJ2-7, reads EAEVAQSPRYKITEKSQAVAFWCDPISGHATLYWYRQILGQGPELLVQFQDESVVDDSQLPKDRFSAERLKGVDSTLKIQPAELGDSAMYLCASSTGTRRHEQYFGPGTRLTVT.

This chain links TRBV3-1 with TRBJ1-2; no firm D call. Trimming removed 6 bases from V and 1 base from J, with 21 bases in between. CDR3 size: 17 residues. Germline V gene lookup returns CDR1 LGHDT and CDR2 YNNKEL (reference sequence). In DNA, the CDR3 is TGTGCCAGCAGGCCCGGCTGGATGTTCCCTCTTAACTATGGCTACACCTTC. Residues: CASRPGWMFPLNYGYTF.

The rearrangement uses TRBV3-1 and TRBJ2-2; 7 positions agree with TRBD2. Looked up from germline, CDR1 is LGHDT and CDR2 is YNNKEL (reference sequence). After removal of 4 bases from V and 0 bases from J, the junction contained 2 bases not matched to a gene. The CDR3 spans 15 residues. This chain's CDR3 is CASSLSGANTGELFF. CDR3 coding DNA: TGTGCCAGCAGCCTAAGCGGGGCGAACACCGGGGAGCTGTTTTTT.

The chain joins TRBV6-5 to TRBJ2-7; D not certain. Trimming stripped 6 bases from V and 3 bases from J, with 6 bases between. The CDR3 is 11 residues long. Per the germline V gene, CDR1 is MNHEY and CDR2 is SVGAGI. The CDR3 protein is CASRGNYEQYF. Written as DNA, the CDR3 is TGTGCCAGCAGAGGGAACTACGAGCAGTACTTC.

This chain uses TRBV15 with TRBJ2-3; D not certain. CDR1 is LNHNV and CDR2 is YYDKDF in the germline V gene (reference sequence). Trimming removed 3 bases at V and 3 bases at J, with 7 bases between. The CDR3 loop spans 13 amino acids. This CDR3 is CATSRGTTDTQYF. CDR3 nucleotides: TGTGCCACCAGCAGGGGAACGACAGATACGCAGTATTTT.

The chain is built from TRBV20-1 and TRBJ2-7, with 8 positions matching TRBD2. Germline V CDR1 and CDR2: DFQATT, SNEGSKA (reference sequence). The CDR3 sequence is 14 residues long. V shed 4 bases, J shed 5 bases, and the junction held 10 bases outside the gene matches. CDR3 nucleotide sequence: TGCAGTGCTATTCCCGGGGGGGAAGCTGACGAGCAGTACTTC. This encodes CSAIPGGEADEQYF.

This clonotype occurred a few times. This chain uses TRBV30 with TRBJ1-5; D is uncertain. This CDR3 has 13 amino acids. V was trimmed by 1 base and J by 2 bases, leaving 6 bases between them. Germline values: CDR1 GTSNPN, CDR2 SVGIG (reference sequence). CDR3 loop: CAWSGGGNQPQHF. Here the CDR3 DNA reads TGTGCCTGGAGTGGCGGGGGCAATCAGCCCCAGCATTTT.

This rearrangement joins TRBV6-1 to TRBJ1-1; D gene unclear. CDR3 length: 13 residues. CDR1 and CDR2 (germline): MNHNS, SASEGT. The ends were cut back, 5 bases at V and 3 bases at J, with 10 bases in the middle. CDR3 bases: TGTGCCAGCAGTTTTCAGATGTACACTGAAGCTTTCTTT. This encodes CASSFQMYTEAFF.